This T cell receptor beta chain was identified in a study of cytomegalovirus exposure and HLA in healthy donors (dated by TCRdb to 2016 to 2017). Notes on the research overall: The 500 to 700 repertoires of the first cohort and the 120 validation repertoires were produced on the same platform, according to a later analysis. The study was designed to test whether signatures of past pathogen exposure could be identified by cataloging public T cell receptors. The study combined high-throughput TCR immunosequencing, statistical association of individual TCRs with disease status, and machine learning to predict cytomegalovirus infection status. Besides the first cohort of more than 650 subjects, a separate validation cohort made up of 120 different subjects was used. Broad study findings and their caveats: Cytomegalovirus status was reported to be diagnosed by the classifier with high specificity and sensitivity in both the original and validation cohorts. Three of the identified cytomegalovirus-associated TCR beta chains were confirmed in vitro to be specific for cytomegalovirus antigens. Subsequent analysis determined that TCRs grouped into clusters in the first cohort also showed a tendency toward co-occurrence across the 120 validation repertoires, and about 94% of cluster scores exceeded 0. Most TCR sequences were seen in very few donors, while some public TCRs were found in many individuals. A total of around 150 TCR beta chains were listed by the study as associated with cytomegalovirus. A later analysis had no HLA typing for the validation cohort, so co-occurrence there was scored across all 130 or so repertoires. According to the authors, the approach could potentially be generalized to other disease states and immunological phenotypes.

From the germline V gene, CDR1 is SGHDT and CDR2 is YYEEEE. From its cysteine to its phenylalanine, the CDR3 spans 11 amino acids. Solely the CDR3 DNA is kept, with 33 bases framed from the first base. The donors were included in the validation cohort of around 120 subjects, a group kept apart from the roughly 610-subject first cohort. Worth noting for this clone: Its antigen is currently not known. The junction differs from germline at one of its ends, possibly a read error.

Libraries were built with the immunoSEQ multiplex PCR assay. The authors' analysis ran thus. To diagnose cytomegalovirus status from the catalog of TCR beta chain sequences, a statistical classification framework was built. The table comes from immuneACCESS by way of TCRdb, which keeps in-frame sequences with V and J called. Part of the clones is missing from these tables; in studies checked, under half for an unresolved V gene and the rest for unknown reasons. The V and J calls and the clone size are those of that table, but D and trimming were determined from the DNA. The sample table lists nearly 200,000 clones, 84% of them with a count of one. Of the sample, over 10% falls within the top ten clones.

Source material: PBMCs. The rearranged chain carries TRBV5-6 and TRBJ2-1; 7 junctional bases match TRBD1. The sequence came from a woman aged 25 to 39 in good health and CMV-seropositive. The CDR3 is CASSFVDRMIF. Here is the DNA: TGTGCCAGCAGCTTTGTGGACAGGATGATCTTC.